The rows below give T cell receptor beta chains drawn from one sample of a study of cytotoxic CD8 clonotypes in ibrutinib-treated CLL. Profiling relied on immunoSEQ multiplex PCR, and the TCRdb table lists in-frame clones only, not all of them. This sample carries about 130,000 clones, approximately 85% of them seen once, and the ten largest clones take about 2.1%. Sequences were derived from PBMCs, sampled after 24 months of ibrutinib treatment. Receptor source: a human donor with chronic lymphocytic leukemia. Both conserved end residues are part of each CDR3. D genes are given only for firm matches. The listing skips clone size in some rows; elsewhere it reads once, few, many or a size class.

j_gene | v_gene | abundance | d_gene | CDR3aa | CDR3nt
TRBJ1-2 | TRBV19 | . | . | CASRLDGTVPYTF | TGTGCCAGTAGATTAGACGGGACGGTACCATACACCTTC
TRBJ1-4 | TRBV7-8 | . | TRBD1 | CASSLPGGEEKLFF | TGTGCCAGCAGCTTGCCAGGGGGCGAAGAAAAACTGTTTTTT
TRBJ2-7 | TRBV4-1 | . | . | CASSSRTAYEQYF | TGCGCCAGCAGCTCAAGGACCGCATACGAGCAGTACTTC
TRBJ2-1 | TRBV18 | . | . | CASSPVGGYEQFF | TGTGCCAGCTCACCCGTGGGAGGATATGAGCAGTTCTTC
TRBJ1-3 | TRBV5-4 | . | . | CASSAYQGRSGNTIYF | TGTGCCAGCAGCGCCTATCAGGGGAGATCTGGAAACACCATATATTTT
TRBJ2-6 | TRBV7-3 | . | . | CASSLTPRGAGANVLTF | TGTGCCAGCAGCTTAACTCCCCGGGGAGCTGGGGCCAACGTCCTGACTTTC
TRBJ1-5 | TRBV27 | . | . | CASSGRVGYQPQHF | TGTGCCAGCAGTGGACGCGTGGGCTATCAGCCCCAGCATTTT
TRBJ2-7 | TRBV19 | . | . | CASSIVNRESEQYF | TGTGCCAGTAGTATAGTGAACCGGGAGAGCGAGCAGTACTTC
TRBJ1-2 | TRBV6-1 | many | . | CASSEGQGRASGYTF | TGTGCCAGCAGTGAAGGCCAGGGGCGGGCATCCGGCTACACCTTC
TRBJ1-1 | TRBV5-5 | . | . | CASSYQYPEAFF | TGTGCCAGCAGCTACCAGTACCCTGAAGCTTTCTTT
TRBJ2-3 | TRBV28 | . | . | CATSPIRVSTDTQYF | TGTGCCACCAGTCCGATCCGGGTTAGCACAGATACGCAGTATTTT
TRBJ2-7 | TRBV7-2 | . | TRBD2 | CASSPSASGGTYEQYF | TGTGCCAGCAGCCCCAGCGCCAGCGGGGGCACCTACGAGCAGTACTTC
TRBJ1-2 | TRBV18 | once | . | CASSPDSYGYTF | TGTGCCAGCTCACCCGACAGCTATGGCTACACCTTC
TRBJ2-1 | TRBV9 | . | . | CASSGGDWDEQFF | TGTGCCAGCAGCGGAGGAGACTGGGATGAGCAGTTCTTC
TRBJ1-2 | TRBV6-6 | . | . | CASSYGGPGYTF | TGTGCCAGCAGTTATGGGGGGCCTGGCTACACCTTC
TRBJ1-2 | TRBV28 | . | TRBD1 | CASSTDRAGPYGYTF | TGTGCCAGCAGTACCGACAGGGCGGGCCCCTATGGCTACACCTTC
TRBJ2-7 | TRBV2 | once | . | CASRITGYEQYF | TGTGCCAGCAGGATAACAGGGTACGAGCAGTACTTC
TRBJ2-1 | TRBV27 | once | . | CASASPDLTYNEQFF | TGTGCCAGCGCCTCTCCCGATCTAACCTACAATGAGCAGTTCTTC
TRBJ2-3 | TRBV2 | . | . | CASRPPSTDTQYF | TGTGCCAGCAGGCCCCCTAGCACAGATACGCAGTATTTT
TRBJ2-7 | TRBV10-1 | . | . | CASSEFLRYEQYF | TGCGCCAGCAGTGAGTTTCTCCGCTACGAGCAGTACTTC
TRBJ2-3 | TRBV7-3 | . | TRBD2 | CASSRSGDRGDTQYF | TGTGCCAGCAGTCGTAGCGGGGATCGAGGGGATACGCAGTATTTT
TRBJ2-3 | TRBV7-9 | . | TRBD2 | CASSNQRGSTDTQYF | TGTGCCAGCAGCAACCAGCGGGGGAGCACAGATACGCAGTATTTT
TRBJ1-1 | TRBV11-2 | few | . | CASSLGRRDMDEAFF | TGTGCCAGCAGCTTAGGACGGCGGGACATGGACGAAGCTTTCTTT
TRBJ2-7 | TRBV6-6 | few | TRBD1 | CASKLQQGAYYEQYF | TGTGCCAGCAAACTACAACAGGGGGCGTATTACGAGCAGTACTTC
TRBJ2-3 | TRBV7-6 | once | TRBD2 | CASSFGTSGSYQENTQYF | TGTGCCAGCAGCTTTGGGACTAGCGGGAGTTATCAGGAAAATACGCAGTATTTT
TRBJ2-7 | TRBV29-1 | . | TRBD1 | CSVAGQGAYEQYF | TGCAGCGTTGCGGGACAGGGGGCATACGAGCAGTACTTC
TRBJ2-2 | TRBV6-5 | . | . | CASGNWRTGELFF | TGTGCCAGCGGAAATTGGCGGACCGGGGAGCTGTTTTTT
TRBJ2-7 | TRBV21-1 | . | . | CASSKERTPEQYF | TGTGCCAGCAGCAAAGAGCGGACCCCCGAGCAGTACTTC
TRBJ1-5 | TRBV4-2 | . | . | CASSQVSGGNQPQHF | TGTGCCAGCAGCCAAGTGTCTGGCGGCAATCAGCCCCAGCATTTT
TRBJ1-2 | TRBV5-1 | . | TRBD1 | CASSPQTGGWEGYTF | TGCGCCAGCAGCCCCCAGACAGGGGGCTGGGAAGGCTACACCTTC
TRBJ2-5 | TRBV28 | . | TRBD1 | CASSSTGGIRAQYF | TGTGCCAGCAGTTCGACAGGGGGCATCCGAGCCCAGTACTTC
TRBJ2-5 | TRBV7-2 | . | . | CASSAGETQYF | TGTGCCAGCAGCGCAGGGGAGACCCAGTACTTC
TRBJ2-1 | TRBV27 | . | . | CASSLGLDIVNEQFF | TGTGCCAGCAGCCTAGGGCTAGATATTGTCAATGAGCAGTTCTTC
TRBJ2-1 | TRBV28 | . | TRBD1 | CASSYKDRGRGEQFF | TGTGCCAGCAGTTATAAGGACAGGGGGCGCGGTGAGCAGTTCTTC
TRBJ2-2 | TRBV27 | once | TRBD1 | CASSPGQRNTGELFF | TGTGCCAGCAGCCCGGGACAGAGAAACACCGGGGAGCTGTTTTTT
TRBJ1-2 | TRBV29-1 | . | TRBD1 | CSVDSGTGVFNYGYTF | TGCAGCGTGGATTCCGGGACAGGGGTATTCAACTATGGCTACACCTTC
TRBJ1-2 | TRBV18 | . | . | CASSPIEGVRGYTF | TGTGCCAGCTCACCGATCGAGGGGGTCCGTGGCTACACCTTC
TRBJ2-7 | TRBV21-1 | . | . | CASRKQTPGSPYEQYF | TGTGCCAGCAGAAAACAGACCCCCGGGTCACCCTACGAGCAGTACTTC
TRBJ2-6 | TRBV2 | . | . | CASSEARASGGANVLTF | TGTGCCAGCAGTGAAGCGCGGGCGAGCGGAGGGGCCAACGTCCTGACTTTC
TRBJ1-1 | TRBV6-6 | . | . | CASSLDRNTEAFF | TGTGCCAGCAGCTTGGACAGGAACACTGAAGCTTTCTTT
TRBJ2-3 | TRBV30 | . | TRBD2 | CAWSVRGAGAPTQYF | TGTGCCTGGAGTGTACGGGGAGCGGGGGCCCCCACGCAGTATTTT
TRBJ1-5 | TRBV7-8 | . | . | CASSLGLLRANQPQHF | TGTGCCAGCAGCTTGGGACTCCTGAGGGCCAATCAGCCCCAGCATTTT
TRBJ2-4 | TRBV6-4 | many | . | CASNSFSLAKNIQYF | TGTGCCAGCAACTCGTTCAGCCTAGCCAAAAACATTCAGTACTTC
TRBJ2-3 | TRBV7-3 | once | TRBD1 | CASSAGQGAKDTQYF | TGTGCCAGCAGCGCCGGACAGGGGGCAAAAGATACGCAGTATTTT
TRBJ1-3 | TRBV25-1 | . | . | CASSAFIRSSGNTIYF | TGTGCCAGCTCAGCCTTCATTCGGTCCTCTGGAAACACCATATATTTT
TRBJ1-1 | TRBV28 | . | TRBD1 | CASSLAGTGKWTEAFF | TGTGCCAGCAGTTTAGCCGGGACAGGGAAATGGACTGAAGCTTTCTTT